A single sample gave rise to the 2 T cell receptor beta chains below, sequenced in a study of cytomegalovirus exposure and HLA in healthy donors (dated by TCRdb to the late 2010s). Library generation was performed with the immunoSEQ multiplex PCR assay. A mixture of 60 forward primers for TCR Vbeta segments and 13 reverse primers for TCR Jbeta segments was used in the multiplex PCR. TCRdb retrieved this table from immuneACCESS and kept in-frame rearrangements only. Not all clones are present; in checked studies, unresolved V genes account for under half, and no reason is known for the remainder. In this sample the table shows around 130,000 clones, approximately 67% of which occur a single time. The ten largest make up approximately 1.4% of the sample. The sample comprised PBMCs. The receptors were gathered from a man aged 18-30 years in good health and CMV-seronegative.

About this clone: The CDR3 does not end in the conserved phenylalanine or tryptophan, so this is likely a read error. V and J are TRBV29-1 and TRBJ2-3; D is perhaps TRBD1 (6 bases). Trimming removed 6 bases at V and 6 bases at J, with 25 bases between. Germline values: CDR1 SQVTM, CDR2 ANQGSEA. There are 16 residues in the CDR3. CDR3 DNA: TGCAGCGTGACCGGGACAAGGGGTTCCCTCGCGGATACGCAGTATCTT. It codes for CSVTGTRGSLADTQYL.

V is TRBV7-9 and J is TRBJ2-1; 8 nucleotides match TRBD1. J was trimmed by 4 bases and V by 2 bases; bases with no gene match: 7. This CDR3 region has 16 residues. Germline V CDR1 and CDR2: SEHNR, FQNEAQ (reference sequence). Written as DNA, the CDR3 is TGTGCCAGCAGCTTAACCCCAGGGGGCTCGTACAATGAGCAGTTCTTC. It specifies CASSLTPGGSYNEQFF.